This TCR beta chain emerged from a study of T cells in Graves' hyperthyroidism and ophthalmopathy. Details on this clonotype: Its specificity is not known. The conserved final phenylalanine or tryptophan is absent from the CDR3, which likely points to a read error.

Researchers took RNA transcripts and amplified the TCR beta CDR3 regions from them. When the TCR CDR3 underwent first-round RT-PCR, the HTBI primer set was used. Each CDR3 protein gets one entry after TCRdb re-called the multiplex PCR reads with MiXCR. The sample yields roughly 740,000 distinct CDR3 sequences, about a sixth seen once. Study outcomes and limitations: A 13 V-J signature model discriminated ophthalmopathy versus stable hyperthyroidism.

Researchers defined stable Graves' hyperthyroidism as no ophthalmopathy progression within 18 months. Aged 18 to 65, the patients had hyperthyroidism that was newly diagnosed and had lasted under 2 months. Trimming shortened V by 4 bases and J by 1 base, and 10 bases separated the two germline ends. Germline V CDR1 and CDR2: MDHEN, SYDVKM. The CDR3 is 14 amino acids. The clonotype originates from a man younger than 35 with Graves' hyperthyroidism. Sequenced sample: blood. The rearrangement links TRBV28 to TRBJ1-1; tentative D call: TRBD1 (6 bases). CDR3 coding DNA: TGTGCCAGCAGTTCCCCGGGACAGAACACTGAAGCTTTCTCT. Translating gives CASSSPGQNTEAFS.